The 24 T cell receptor beta chains in this list originate from one sample, sequenced in a study of blood T cell repertoires in COVID-19. Clones were read by immunoSEQ multiplex PCR, and TCRdb kept only the in-frame ones, dropping some. The sample shows around 450,000 clones, roughly nine tenths of them seen only once. Input material: PBMCs or T cells enriched from blood (not recorded which). These TCRs come from a woman younger than 35 who had recovered from COVID-19.

The rearrangement uses TRBV12-5 and TRBJ1-5, with TRBD1 matching 7 bases. Germline assignment: CDR1 LGHNT and CDR2 FRNRAP. The CDR3 is made up of 13 amino acids. The ends lost 9 bases at V and 7 bases at J; junction bases unmatched: 9. The chain's CDR3 is CASTGARRQPQHF. The CDR3 region has the DNA TGTGCTAGCACAGGGGCACGGAGACAGCCCCAGCATTTT.

The V call is TRBV2, the J call TRBJ1-2; TRBD1 matches 9 bases. The CDR3 contains 12 residues. Germline V gene lookup returns CDR1 SNHLY and CDR2 FYNNEI. The J segment lost 4 bases and the V segment lost 8 bases, leaving 2 bases of the junction unmatched. CDR3 in DNA: TGTGCCAGCGGGACAGGGTTCTATGGCTACACCTTC. It translates to CASGTGFYGYTF. The full variable domain, rest sourced from reference TRBV2 and TRBJ1-2, is EPEVTQTPSHQVTQMGQEVILRCVPISNHLYFYWYRQILGQKVEFLVSFYNNEISEKSEIFDDQFSVERPDGSNFTLKIRSTKLEDSAMYFCASGTGFYGYTFGSGTRLTVV.

The chain employs TRBV18 and TRBJ1-3, with D uncertain. The CDR3 covers 14 residues. Trimming left V 2 bases short and J 7 bases short, with 12 bases between. In germline, CDR1 is KGHSH, CDR2 LQKENI. CDR3 amino acids: CASSPERASNTIYF. CDR3 DNA: TGTGCCAGCTCACCAGAGAGGGCTAGCAACACCATATATTTT.

This chain joins TRBV19 and TRBJ2-7; 13 nucleotides line up with TRBD2. Germline trimming cut 9 bases from V and 1 base from J; bases unmatched to any gene: 6. The CDR3 contains 15 residues. The germline gives CDR1 LNHDA, CDR2 SQIVND (reference sequence). DNA of the CDR3: TGTGCCAGCAGACTAGCGGGGGGCGCGTCCTACGAGCAGTACTTC. Its protein is CASRLAGGASYEQYF.

In its sample, this clone was seen a few times. J is TRBJ2-1 and V is TRBV6-6; 7 nucleotides line up with TRBD2. CDR1 MNHNY and CDR2 SVGAGI come from the germline V gene (reference sequence). V was pared by 2 bases and J by 4 bases, with 5 bases of the junction left unmatched. There are 15 residues in the CDR3. The CDR3 reads CASSYGLGTYNEQFF. As DNA, the CDR3 is TGTGCCAGCAGTTACGGACTAGGTACTTACAATGAGCAGTTCTTC.

The V call is TRBV27, the J call TRBJ2-3, with D unclear. The CDR3 is made up of 16 amino acids. CDR1 is MNHEY and CDR2 is SMNVEV in the germline V gene (reference sequence). V dropped 8 bases and J dropped 0 bases, with 18 bases sitting between them. The CDR3 loop is CASQMISPISTDTQYF. CDR3 DNA sequence: TGTGCCAGCCAAATGATAAGTCCTATTAGCACAGATACGCAGTATTTT.

This clone appeared a single time. The chain has TRBV24-1 and TRBJ2-5; 9 bases are a match to TRBD2. The ends lost 4 bases at V and 6 bases at J; junction bases unmatched: 11. Germline V gene data show CDR1 as KGHDR and CDR2 as SFDVKD. The CDR3 is made up of 16 amino acids. The CDR3, as DNA: TGTGCCACCAGTGACCCCAGGGGCGGGGGGGCACAGACCCAGTACTTC. This codes for CATSDPRGGGAQTQYF.

The table lists this clone with a count of one. V is TRBV12-5 and J is TRBJ2-3, with 7 bases lining up with TRBD1. CDR1 LGHNT and CDR2 FRNRAP come from the germline V gene. Trimming took 9 bases from V and 2 from J; bases not matched to a gene: 2. The CDR3 runs to 12 residues. CDR3 amino acids: CASQGVTDTQYF. The CDR3 DNA is TGTGCTAGCCAGGGGGTCACAGATACGCAGTATTTT.

The chain links TRBV19 to TRBJ2-2; D gene uncertain. Trimming stripped 8 bases from V and 0 bases from J, with 19 bases between. The CDR3 has 17 amino acids. Looked up from germline, CDR1 is LNHDA and CDR2 is SQIVND (reference sequence). This chain's CDR3 is CASSWQSSFANTGELFF. The CDR3 region has the DNA TGTGCCAGTTCTTGGCAGTCCTCGTTCGCGAACACCGGGGAGCTGTTTTTT.

The CDR3: CASSPAGGITDTQYF. In DNA form, the CDR3 reads TGTGCCAGCAGCCCAGCGGGGGGTATCACAGATACGCAGTATTTT. The chain recombines TRBV6-5 with TRBJ2-3, with 9 positions matching TRBD2. CDR1 is MNHEY and CDR2 is SVGAGI in the germline V gene. The CDR3 is 15 residues long. Germline trimming cut 6 bases from V and 2 bases from J; bases unmatched to any gene: 6.

The chain employs TRBV7-9 and TRBJ2-1; perhaps TRBD2 as D (7 bases). From germline, CDR1 is SEHNR and CDR2 FQNEAQ (reference sequence). This CDR3 region has 16 residues. Trimming pared 3 bases from V and 6 bases from J, leaving 18 bases between. The CDR3 reads CASSLPNGGPVNEQFF. The CDR3 region has the DNA TGTGCCAGCAGCTTGCCTAACGGGGGGCCAGTCAATGAGCAGTTCTTC.

The V gene is TRBV7-2, the J gene TRBJ2-2; 7 nucleotides line up with TRBD1. There are 17 residues in the CDR3. The J segment lost 1 base and the V segment lost 5 bases, leaving 10 bases of the junction unmatched. Germline V gene data show CDR1 as SGHTA and CDR2 as FQGNSA. CDR3 protein: CASSPRPGQWNTGELFF. Written as DNA, the CDR3 is TGTGCCAGCAGCCCTAGACCGGGACAGTGGAACACCGGGGAGCTGTTTTTT.

The chain combines TRBV12-3 or TRBV12-4 with TRBJ1-2; D is uncertain. This CDR3 contains 13 residues. V was cut by 2 bases and J by 6 bases, with 10 bases left in between. The CDR3 here is CASSLREANGYTF. The CDR3 region has the DNA TGTGCCAGCAGTTTAAGGGAGGCCAATGGCTACACCTTC.

The chain employs TRBV7-9 and TRBJ1-2, with TRBD1 matching 11 bases. This CDR3 has 14 amino acids. Per the germline V gene, CDR1 is SEHNR and CDR2 is FQNEAQ (reference sequence). V lost 2 bases, J lost 12 bases, and 8 bases stayed unmatched. The CDR3 loop reads CASSLLEGQGAHTF. In DNA, the CDR3 is TGTGCCAGCAGCTTATTGGAAGGACAGGGGGCGCACACCTTC.

The J gene is TRBJ1-1, the V gene TRBV30, with 7 bases matching TRBD1. The CDR3 has 12 residues. J was trimmed by 8 bases and V by 3 bases; bases with no gene match: 6. Per germline, CDR1 GTSNPN and CDR2 SVGIG (reference sequence). The CDR3 spells CAWSPQGGEAFF. DNA for the CDR3: TGTGCCTGGAGCCCACAAGGGGGCGAAGCTTTCTTT. Full variable domain (rest looked up from reference TRBV30 and TRBJ1-1): SQTIHQWPATLVQPVGSPLSLECTVEGTSNPNLYWYRQAAGRGLQLLFYSVGIGQISSEVPQNLSASRPQDRQFILSSKKLLLSDSGFYLCAWSPQGGEAFFGQGTRLTVV.

This chain uses TRBV4-1 with TRBJ1-2, with 10 positions matching TRBD1. There are 17 residues in the CDR3. Germline V lookup: CDR1 MGHRA, CDR2 YSYEKL. V trimming: 4 bases; J trimming: 0 bases; junction bases outside the gene matches: 8. The CDR3 is CASSPRTGGPANYGYTF. CDR3 coding DNA: TGCGCCAGCAGCCCTAGGACAGGGGGTCCAGCTAACTATGGCTACACCTTC.

The rearrangement joins TRBV19 to TRBJ1-2; D is unresolved. The CDR3 is 15 amino acids. Germline V gene lookup returns CDR1 LNHDA and CDR2 SQIVND (reference sequence). V was pared by 0 bases and J by 5 bases, with 13 bases between. CDR3 DNA sequence: TGTGCCAGTAGTATAGATGTTGCGGCAGCATATGGCTACACCTTC. Its translation: CASSIDVAAAYGYTF.

V usage is TRBV27 and J usage is TRBJ1-4; possible D gene TRBD1, 6 bases. The ends were cut back, 3 bases at V and 0 bases at J, with 17 bases in the middle. This CDR3 has 18 amino acids. CDR1 and CDR2 (germline): MNHEY, SMNVEV (reference sequence). Written as DNA, the CDR3 is TGTGCCAGCAGTTTTTCAGGGGCCGTTTTTGCAACTAATGAAAAACTGTTTTTT. Translation: CASSFSGAVFATNEKLFF.

This clone turned up a few times. The V call is TRBV7-6, the J call TRBJ1-4; TRBD1 matches at 9 bases. J lost 7 bases, V lost 3 bases, and 6 bases had no gene match. Germline-derived CDR1 and CDR2 are SGHVS and FNYEAQ. The CDR3 consists of 15 residues. The chain's CDR3 is CASSFPGQGGEKLFF. The CDR3 coding sequence is TGTGCCAGCAGCTTCCCGGGACAGGGCGGTGAAAAACTGTTTTTT. The full variable domain, its missing parts supplied by reference TRBV7-6 and TRBJ1-4, is GAGVSQSPRYKVTKRGQDVALRCDPISGHVSLYWYRQALGQGPEFLTYFNYEAQQDKSGLPNDRFSAERPEGSISTLTIQRTEQRDSAMYRCASSFPGQGGEKLFFGSGTQLSVL.

This clone is a singleton in its sample. J is TRBJ1-2 and V is TRBV28, with 8 nucleotides matching TRBD1. This CDR3 spans 15 amino acids. Germline assignment: CDR1 MDHEN and CDR2 SYDVKM. V lost 5 bases to trimming and J lost 0 bases; unmatched junction nucleotides: 5. CDR3 residues: CASSGRQGTNYGYTF. As DNA, the CDR3 is TGTGCCAGCAGTGGTAGACAGGGGACTAACTATGGCTACACCTTC.

The rearrangement links TRBV2 to TRBJ2-7; 10 nucleotides align to TRBD1. Per the germline V gene, CDR1 is SNHLY and CDR2 is FYNNEI. Trimming cost V 3 bases and J 3 bases; bases outside gene matches: 5. The length of the CDR3 is 15 residues. The CDR3, as DNA: TGTGCCAGCAGTGACTGGGACAGGGGCTTCTACGAGCAGTACTTC. The encoded protein is CASSDWDRGFYEQYF.

V gene TRBV4-1 combines with J gene TRBJ2-7; 13 bases agree with TRBD2. This CDR3 has 17 amino acids. Germline V gene data show CDR1 as MGHRA and CDR2 as YSYEKL. Losses at the gene ends were 4 bases for V and 7 bases for J; bases not matched to a gene: 13. This CDR3 is CASSRPRLAGGLGEQYF. CDR3 nucleotide sequence: TGCGCCAGCAGCCGCCCCCGACTAGCGGGGGGCCTCGGGGAGCAGTACTTC.

The chain is built from TRBV30 and TRBJ1-6, with D possibly being TRBD1 (5 bases). The germline gives CDR1 GTSNPN, CDR2 SVGIG (reference sequence). V shed 4 bases and J shed 8 bases, with 18 bases lying between them. The CDR3 is 15 residues long. The CDR3 region is CAWTPQAGQDSPLHF. As DNA, the CDR3 is TGTGCCTGGACCCCGCAGGCGGGGCAGGATTCACCCCTCCACTTT.

This clone was recorded a few times. The chain has TRBV4-2 and TRBJ1-1; 7 bases agree with TRBD1. The CDR3 is 20 residues long. Trimming removed 4 bases from V and 0 bases from J; junction bases left unmatched: 20. Germline values: CDR1 LGHNA, CDR2 YNFKEQ. DNA of the CDR3: TGTGCCAGCAGCCCCACAGACAGGGCGAGGCCTTTAACCCTGAACACTGAAGCTTTCTTT. Translated: CASSPTDRARPLTLNTEAFF.